This passage covers 24 T cell receptor beta chains from one sample sequenced in a study of response to subunit inactivated influenza vaccine. TCRdb used MiXCR to reprocess the RT-PCR reads, holding one entry per CDR3 protein. The repertoire holds 630,000 or so distinct CDR3 sequences, with 15% to 18% as singletons. The sample was PBMCs from blood, taken approximately 12 days after vaccination. The receptors derive from a man aged 45-65 years who received an inactivated influenza vaccine.

This chain uses TRBV29-1 with TRBJ2-1, with 9 bases aligning to TRBD1. V lost 7 bases to trimming and J lost 7 bases; unmatched junction nucleotides: 8. Germline assignment: CDR1 SQVTM and CDR2 ANQGSEA. The CDR3 sequence is 13 residues long. The CDR3, as DNA: TGCAGCGGCACCGGGACAGGGTATAATGAGCAGTTCTTC. Protein product: CSGTGTGYNEQFF.

This clonotype has more than one count but fewer than ten. The V gene is TRBV12-3 or TRBV12-4, the J gene TRBJ2-7, with 8 bases matching TRBD2. Germline trimming cut 3 bases from V and 0 bases from J; bases unmatched to any gene: 7. There are 16 residues in the CDR3. Here the CDR3 reads CASSFQRETFSYEQYF. The CDR3 DNA follows: TGTGCCAGCAGTTTCCAGCGGGAGACCTTCTCCTACGAGCAGTACTTC.

A few counts support this clonotype. The CDR3 bases are TGCAGTGCTTTCGTTCGAGGCGGGGGCAATCAGCCCCAGCATTTT. It yields the protein CSAFVRGGGNQPQHF. V usage is TRBV20-1 and J usage is TRBJ1-5, with D unresolved. Per germline, CDR1 DFQATT and CDR2 SNEGSKA (reference sequence). This CDR3 spans 15 amino acids. V lost 5 bases to trimming and J lost 2 bases, with 16 bases between them.

The rearrangement uses TRBV5-1 and TRBJ2-6; TRBD2 matches at 11 bases. The CDR3 has 17 amino acids. Germline CDR1 SGHRS, CDR2 YFSETQ. Trimming at V came to 1 base and at J to 4 bases, leaving 4 bases not matched to a gene. CDR3 protein: CASSLTLAGVGANVLTF. The CDR3, as DNA: TGCGCCAGCAGCTTGACACTAGCGGGGGTAGGGGCCAACGTCCTGACTTTC.

V usage is TRBV5-1 and J usage is TRBJ2-3, with 7 bases lining up with TRBD1. Per germline, CDR1 SGHRS and CDR2 YFSETQ. The CDR3 contains 17 residues. Trimming cost V 0 bases and J 0 bases; bases outside gene matches: 7. CDR3 DNA: TGCGCCAGCAGCTTGGCCCCGACAGGGATAAGCACAGATACGCAGTATTTT. It encodes CASSLAPTGISTDTQYF.

This clonotype was seen only a few times. The genes are TRBV5-6 and TRBJ2-3, with 13 bases identical to TRBD2. CDR3 length: 18 residues. Germline lookup yields CDR1 SGHDT and CDR2 YYEEEE. The V segment lost 0 bases and the J segment 4 bases; nucleotides outside the gene matches: 8. CDR3: CASSLGTSGRFSADTQYF. As DNA, the CDR3 is TGTGCCAGCAGCTTGGGGACTAGCGGGAGATTTAGCGCAGATACGCAGTATTTT.

In its sample, this clonotype was seen a few times. V is TRBV5-1 and J is TRBJ2-7; maybe TRBD1 (6 bases). Between the trimmed V and J ends, which lost 4 bases and 5 bases, there was a span of 22 bases. Germline V gene sequence: CDR1 SGHRS, CDR2 YFSETQ. The CDR3 runs 16 residues. CDR3 loop: CASSAIQGGGGDEQYF. In DNA, the CDR3 is TGCGCCAGCAGCGCAATACAGGGCGGTGGGGGAGACGAGCAGTACTTC.

The table lists this clonotype with many counts. The CDR3, as DNA: TGTGCCAGCATGGGCAGGGGGCGGATTCAGCCCCAGCATTTT. It translates to CASMGRGRIQPQHF. The rearrangement uses TRBV6-1 and TRBJ1-5, with 8 bases matching TRBD1. V lost 7 bases to trimming and J lost 6 bases; unmatched junction nucleotides: 8. CDR3 length: 14 residues. CDR1 is MNHNS, CDR2 SASEGT, per germline.

V usage is TRBV7-9 and J usage is TRBJ2-3; TRBD1 agrees at 9 bases. Germline CDR1 reads SEHNR; CDR2 reads FQNEAQ (reference sequence). The CDR3 is made up of 16 amino acids. V dropped 1 base and J dropped 4; count of bases not matched to a gene: 6. The CDR3 DNA is TGTGCCAGCAGCTTAGTAGCCGGGACAGGGTCAGATACGCAGTATTTT. Protein product: CASSLVAGTGSDTQYF. The full variable domain, with the rest looked up from reference TRBV7-9 and TRBJ2-3, is DTGVSQNPRHKITKRGQNVTFRCDPISEHNRLYWYRQTLGQGPEFLTYFQNEAQLEKSRLLSDRFSAERPKGSFSTLEIQRTEQGDSAMYLCASSLVAGTGSDTQYFGPGTRLTVL.

This clonotype was found a few times. J is TRBJ1-2 and V is TRBV7-8; unclear D gene. In germline, CDR1 is SGHVS, CDR2 FQNEAQ. The CDR3 is made up of 15 amino acids. V lost 0 bases and J lost 6, with 14 bases in between. This CDR3 reads CASSLAGRDHDGYTF. The CDR3 nucleotides are TGTGCCAGCAGCTTAGCAGGACGGGATCACGATGGCTACACCTTC.

In its sample, this clonotype was seen a few times. The V call is TRBV29-1, the J call TRBJ2-1; 9 bases match TRBD2. CDR1 is SQVTM and CDR2 is ANQGSEA in the germline V gene. The length of the CDR3 is 13 residues. J lost 8 bases, V lost 4 bases, and 6 bases had no gene match. This CDR3 is CSVGRGGLYEQFF. The DNA for the CDR3 is TGCAGCGTTGGGCGGGGGGGCTTGTATGAGCAGTTCTTC.

This sequence joins TRBV20-1 and TRBJ2-7; TRBD2 matches 8 bases. Looked up from germline, CDR1 is DFQATT and CDR2 is SNEGSKA (reference sequence). V trimming: 3 bases; J trimming: 4 bases; junction bases outside the gene matches: 2. The CDR3 runs to 12 residues. The DNA for the CDR3 is TGCAGTGCTAGGCGGGGGGCTTACGAGCAGTACTTC. Translated, it gives CSARRGAYEQYF.

This clonotype has only a few counts. The genes are TRBV6-5 and TRBJ2-7; 7 bases match TRBD1. The junction had 7 bases not matched to a gene; V was cut back by 2 bases and J by 3 bases. The CDR3 contains 15 residues. Looked up from germline, CDR1 is MNHEY and CDR2 is SVGAGI. CDR3 loop: CASSYGTGVGYEQYF. CDR3 nucleotides: TGTGCCAGCAGTTACGGAACAGGGGTGGGCTACGAGCAGTACTTC.

The gene calls are TRBV29-1 and TRBJ2-7; D possibly corresponds to TRBD2 (6 bases). Germline V CDR1 and CDR2: SQVTM, ANQGSEA. The V end lost 4 bases, the J end lost 5 bases, and 15 bases lay between the germline ends. This CDR3 contains 13 residues. CDR3 sequence: CSVAAGPRNEQYF. The DNA of the CDR3 is TGCAGCGTTGCGGCGGGACCCCGGAACGAGCAGTACTTC.

This clonotype was seen more than once but under ten times. The V gene is TRBV9, the J gene TRBJ2-1; TRBD2 aligns across 15 bases. The CDR3 covers 16 residues. CDR1 SGDLS and CDR2 YYNGEE come from the germline V gene. V trimming: 4 bases; J trimming: 8 bases; junction bases outside the gene matches: 7. CDR3 bases: TGTGCCAGCAGCTCTGGACTAGCGGGAGGGATCGATGAGCAGTTCTTC. Translated: CASSSGLAGGIDEQFF.

This clonotype has only a few counts. The chain uses TRBV6-1 and TRBJ2-7; D is possibly TRBD2 (7 bases). Between the trimmed V and J ends, which lost 6 bases and 5 bases, there was a span of 17 bases. Looked up from germline, CDR1 is MNHNS and CDR2 is SASEGT. The CDR3 extends over 14 amino acids. The CDR3 DNA follows: TGTGCCAGCAGACCCGCGGGGGCCCGGAACGAGCAGTACTTC. Amino acid sequence: CASRPAGARNEQYF.

This rearrangement joins TRBV15 to TRBJ1-5, with 9 bases fitting TRBD1. Germline lookup yields CDR1 LNHNV and CDR2 YYDKDF (reference sequence). V lost 1 base, J lost 2 bases, and 3 bases stayed unmatched. This CDR3 is built from 16 residues. The CDR3 region is CATSRARTGGNQPQHF. As DNA, the CDR3 is TGTGCCACCAGCAGAGCCCGGACAGGGGGCAATCAGCCCCAGCATTTT.

The sample holds a few counts of this clonotype. The chain employs TRBV6-1 and TRBJ2-3; weak D call: TRBD2 (6 bases). This CDR3 has 14 amino acids. Germline V gene data show CDR1 as MNHNS and CDR2 as SASEGT. Trimming stripped 5 bases from V and 2 bases from J, with 11 bases between. CDR3 nucleotides: TGTGCCAGCAGTCGACTAGGACTCACAGATACGCAGTATTTT. This encodes CASSRLGLTDTQYF.

In its sample, this clonotype was seen a few times. The chain is built from TRBV7-2 and TRBJ1-1; no clear D. The CDR3 covers 13 residues. Germline lookup yields CDR1 SGHTA and CDR2 FQGNSA. With 6 bases removed from V and 1 base from J, the gap between germline ends came to 9 bases. In DNA form, the CDR3 reads TGTGCCAGCAGTTATACTTGGAACACTGAAGCTTTCTTT. Its protein is CASSYTWNTEAFF. Supplemented by reference TRBV7-2 and TRBJ1-1, the full variable domain reads GAGVSQSPSNKVTEKGKDVELRCDPISGHTALYWYRQSLGQGLEFLIYFQGNSAPDKSGLPSDRFSAERTGGSVSTLTIQRTQQEDSAVYLCASSYTWNTEAFFGQGTRLTVV.

This sequence joins TRBV29-1 and TRBJ1-5, with a possible D match to TRBD1 (6 bases). Per germline, CDR1 SQVTM and CDR2 ANQGSEA. The ends were cut back, 4 bases at V and 3 bases at J, with 7 bases in the middle. The CDR3 has 12 amino acids. In DNA, the CDR3 is TGCAGCGTTGCAGGGGTCAATCAGCCCCAGCATTTT. It specifies CSVAGVNQPQHF.

V and J are TRBV6-2 or TRBV6-3 and TRBJ2-1, with a possible D match to TRBD1 (6 bases). Germline lookup yields CDR1 MNHEY and CDR2 SVGEGT. This CDR3 spans 14 amino acids. The ends were cut back, 6 bases at V and 6 bases at J, with 15 bases in the middle. DNA for the CDR3: TGTGCCAGCAGCCACGGGACACCCCTCAATGAGCAGTTCTTC. Its translation: CASSHGTPLNEQFF.

The genes are TRBV5-1 and TRBJ2-7, with 8 bases fitting TRBD1. CDR1 and CDR2 (germline): SGHRS, YFSETQ. This CDR3 is 15 amino acids long. Trimming removed 2 bases from V and 0 bases from J; junction bases left unmatched: 4. The CDR3 DNA reads as TGCGCCAGCAGCTTTGGACAGGGAACCTCCTACGAGCAGTACTTC. It encodes CASSFGQGTSYEQYF.

The chain carries TRBV6-5 and TRBJ2-2, with TRBD2 matching 9 bases. The junction had 15 bases not matched to a gene; V was cut back by 4 bases and J by 6 bases. There are 18 residues in the CDR3. Germline CDR1 is MNHEY and CDR2 is SVGAGI. The CDR3: CASSLHKSGGRAAGELFF. CDR3 DNA sequence: TGTGCCAGCAGTTTACACAAGAGTGGCGGGAGGGCCGCCGGGGAGCTGTTTTTT.

V is TRBV18 and J is TRBJ2-4, with TRBD1 as a possible D gene (6 bases). The CDR3 sequence is 14 residues long. Germline V lookup: CDR1 KGHSH, CDR2 LQKENI. V lost 3 bases, J lost 6 bases, and 12 bases lay in between. This CDR3 reads CASSPDRRRNIQYF. The CDR3 bases are TGTGCCAGCTCACCCGACAGGAGGAGAAACATTCAGTACTTC.